This T cell receptor beta chain was sequenced during a study of blood T cells in healthy people across ages. The study, taken as a whole, reports: Any changes in expanded clonotypes were possibly confounded, as donor CMV status remained unknown.

Primed by a sample-barcoded 5' primer and a J-beta primer mix, a second PCR proceeded for 7 to 11 cycles. MiXCR was run by TCRdb on the 5' RACE reads, yielding one entry per CDR3 protein. Counted here are approximately 1.5 million distinct CDR3 sequences, approximately 42% occurring once; the ten biggest clones make up less than 5%. With regard to this clonotype: Its antigen is as yet unknown.

What was sequenced was blood. The clonotype comes from a woman in her late teens or twenties in good health.

The CDR3: CASTVDGYGYTF. CDR3 coding DNA: TGTGCCAGCACCGTAGATGGATATGGCTACACCTTC. V is TRBV7-9 and J is TRBJ1-2; D unclear. V gave up 7 bases and J gave up 5 bases, with 11 bases separating them. The germline V gene has CDR1 SEHNR and CDR2 FQNEAQ (reference sequence). This CDR3 has 12 amino acids.